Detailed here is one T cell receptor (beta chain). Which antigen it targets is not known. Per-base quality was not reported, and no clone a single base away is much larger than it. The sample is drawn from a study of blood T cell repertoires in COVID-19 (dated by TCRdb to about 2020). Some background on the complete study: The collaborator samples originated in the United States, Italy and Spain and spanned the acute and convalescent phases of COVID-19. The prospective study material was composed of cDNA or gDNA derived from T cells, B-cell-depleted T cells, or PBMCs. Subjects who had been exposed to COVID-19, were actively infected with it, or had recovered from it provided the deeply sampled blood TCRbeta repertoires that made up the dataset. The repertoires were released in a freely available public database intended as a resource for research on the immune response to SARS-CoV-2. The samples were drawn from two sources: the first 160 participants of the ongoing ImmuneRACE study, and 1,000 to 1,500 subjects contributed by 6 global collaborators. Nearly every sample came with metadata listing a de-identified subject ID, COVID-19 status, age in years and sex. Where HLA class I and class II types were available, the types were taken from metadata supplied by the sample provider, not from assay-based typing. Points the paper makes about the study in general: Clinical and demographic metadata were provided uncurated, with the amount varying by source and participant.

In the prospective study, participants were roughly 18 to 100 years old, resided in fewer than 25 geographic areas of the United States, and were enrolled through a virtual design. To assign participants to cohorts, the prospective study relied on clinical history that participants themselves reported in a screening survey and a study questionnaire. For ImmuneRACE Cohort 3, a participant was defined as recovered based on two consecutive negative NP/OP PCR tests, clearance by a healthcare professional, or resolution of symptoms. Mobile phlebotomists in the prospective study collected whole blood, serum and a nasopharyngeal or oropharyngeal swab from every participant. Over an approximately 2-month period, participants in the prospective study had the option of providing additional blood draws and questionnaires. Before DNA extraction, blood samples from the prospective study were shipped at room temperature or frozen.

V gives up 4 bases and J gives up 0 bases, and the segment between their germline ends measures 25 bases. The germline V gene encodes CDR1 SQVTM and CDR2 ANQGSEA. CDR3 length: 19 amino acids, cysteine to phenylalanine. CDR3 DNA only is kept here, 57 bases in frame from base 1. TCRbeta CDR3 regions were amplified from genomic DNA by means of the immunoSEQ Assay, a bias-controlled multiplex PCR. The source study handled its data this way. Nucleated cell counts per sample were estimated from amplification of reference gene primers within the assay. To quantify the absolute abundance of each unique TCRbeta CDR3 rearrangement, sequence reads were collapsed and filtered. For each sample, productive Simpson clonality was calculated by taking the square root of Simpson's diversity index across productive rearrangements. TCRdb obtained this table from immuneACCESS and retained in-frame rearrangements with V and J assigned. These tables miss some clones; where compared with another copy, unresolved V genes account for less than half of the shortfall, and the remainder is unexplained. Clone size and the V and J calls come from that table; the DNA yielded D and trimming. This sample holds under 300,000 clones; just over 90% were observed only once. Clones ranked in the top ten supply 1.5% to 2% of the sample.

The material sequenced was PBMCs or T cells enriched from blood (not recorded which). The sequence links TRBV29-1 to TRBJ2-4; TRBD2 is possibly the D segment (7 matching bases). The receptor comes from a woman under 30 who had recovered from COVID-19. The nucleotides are TGCAGCGTTGGGGCCCGGCTTCACAGGGAGGGGATAGCCAAAAACATTCAGTACTTC. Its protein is CSVGARLHREGIAKNIQYF.